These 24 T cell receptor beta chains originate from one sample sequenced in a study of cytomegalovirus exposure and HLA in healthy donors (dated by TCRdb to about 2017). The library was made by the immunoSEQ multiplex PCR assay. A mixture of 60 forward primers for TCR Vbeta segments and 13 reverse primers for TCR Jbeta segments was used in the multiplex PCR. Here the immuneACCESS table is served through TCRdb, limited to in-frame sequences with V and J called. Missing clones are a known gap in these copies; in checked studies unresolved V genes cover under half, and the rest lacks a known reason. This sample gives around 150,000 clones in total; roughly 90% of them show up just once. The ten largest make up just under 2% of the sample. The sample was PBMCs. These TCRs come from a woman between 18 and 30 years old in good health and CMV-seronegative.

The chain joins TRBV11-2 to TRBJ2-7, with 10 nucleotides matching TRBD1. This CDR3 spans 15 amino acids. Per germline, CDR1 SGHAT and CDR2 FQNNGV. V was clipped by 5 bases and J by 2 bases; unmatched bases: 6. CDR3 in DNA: TGTGCCAGCAGCGCAGGTGGGACAGGGGCCTACGAGCAGTACTTC. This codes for CASSAGGTGAYEQYF. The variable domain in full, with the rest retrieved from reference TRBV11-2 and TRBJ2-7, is EAGVAQSPRYKIIEKRQSVAFWCNPISGHATLYWYQQILGQGPKLLIQFQNNGVVDDSQLPKDRFSAERLKGVDSTLKIQPAKLEDSAVYLCASSAGGTGAYEQYFGPGTRLTVT.

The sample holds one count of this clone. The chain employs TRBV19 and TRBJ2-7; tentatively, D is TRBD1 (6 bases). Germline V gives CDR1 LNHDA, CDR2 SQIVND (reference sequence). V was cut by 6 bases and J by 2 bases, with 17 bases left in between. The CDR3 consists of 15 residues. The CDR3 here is CASSRRSQGAYEQYF. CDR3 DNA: TGTGCCAGTAGCCGGCGCTCACAGGGCGCCTACGAGCAGTACTTC.

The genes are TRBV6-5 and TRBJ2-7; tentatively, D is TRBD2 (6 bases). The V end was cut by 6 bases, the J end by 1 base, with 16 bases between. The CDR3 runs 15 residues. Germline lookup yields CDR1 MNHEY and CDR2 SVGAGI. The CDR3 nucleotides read TGTGCCAGCAGACCGGACCCCGGGAGTTCCTACGAGCAGTACTTC. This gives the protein CASRPDPGSSYEQYF.

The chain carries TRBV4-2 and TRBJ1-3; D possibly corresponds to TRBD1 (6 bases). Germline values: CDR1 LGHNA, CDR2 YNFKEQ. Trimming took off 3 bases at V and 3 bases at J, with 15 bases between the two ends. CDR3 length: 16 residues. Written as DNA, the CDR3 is TGTGCCAGCAGCCAGAACTACAGGGATATTGGAAACACCATATATTTT. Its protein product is CASSQNYRDIGNTIYF.

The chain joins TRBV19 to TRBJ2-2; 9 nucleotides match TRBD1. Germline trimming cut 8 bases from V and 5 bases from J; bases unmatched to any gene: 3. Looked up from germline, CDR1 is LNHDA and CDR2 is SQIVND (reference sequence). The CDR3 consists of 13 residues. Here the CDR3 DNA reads TGTGCCAGTGCTGGACAGGGGACCGGGGAGCTGTTTTTT. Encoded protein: CASAGQGTGELFF. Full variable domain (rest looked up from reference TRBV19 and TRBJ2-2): DGGITQSPKYLFRKEGQNVTLSCEQNLNHDAMYWYRQDPGQGLRLIYYSQIVNDFQKGDIAEGYSVSREKKESFPLTVTSAQKNPTAFYLCASAGQGTGELFFGEGSRLTVL.

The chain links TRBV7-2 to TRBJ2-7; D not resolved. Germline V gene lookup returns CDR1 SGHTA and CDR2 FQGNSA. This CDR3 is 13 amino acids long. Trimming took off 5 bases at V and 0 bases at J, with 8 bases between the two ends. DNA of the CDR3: TGTGCCAGCAGCACCGACTTCTCCTACGAGCAGTACTTC. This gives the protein CASSTDFSYEQYF.

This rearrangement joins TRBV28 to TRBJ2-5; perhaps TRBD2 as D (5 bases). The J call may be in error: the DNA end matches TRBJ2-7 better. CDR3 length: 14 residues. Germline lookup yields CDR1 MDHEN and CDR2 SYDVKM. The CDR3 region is CASIKAAPSYEQYF. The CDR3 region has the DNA TGTGCCAGCATCAAAGCGGCCCCCTCCTACGAGCAGTACTTC.

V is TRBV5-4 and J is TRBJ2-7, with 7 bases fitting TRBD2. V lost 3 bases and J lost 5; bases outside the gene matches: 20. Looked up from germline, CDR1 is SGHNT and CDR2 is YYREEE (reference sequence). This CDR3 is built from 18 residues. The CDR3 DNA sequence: TGTGCCAGCAGCTCGCCTGCAGCGGGACCCGTGGGTCGAAACGAGCAGTACTTC. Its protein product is CASSSPAAGPVGRNEQYF.

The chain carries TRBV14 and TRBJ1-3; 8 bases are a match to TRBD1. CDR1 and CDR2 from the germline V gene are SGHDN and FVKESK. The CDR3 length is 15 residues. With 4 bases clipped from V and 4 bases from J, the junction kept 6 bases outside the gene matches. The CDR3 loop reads CASSLRTGTGNTIYF. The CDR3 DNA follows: TGTGCCAGCAGCCTCCGGACAGGGACAGGAAACACCATATATTTT.

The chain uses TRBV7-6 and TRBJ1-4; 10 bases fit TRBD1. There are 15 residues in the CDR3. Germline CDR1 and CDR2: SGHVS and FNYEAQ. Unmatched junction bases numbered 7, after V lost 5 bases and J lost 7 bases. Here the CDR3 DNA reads TGTGCCAGCAGCCGCTCGGGGACAGGGGTTGAAAAACTGTTTTTT. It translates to CASSRSGTGVEKLFF.

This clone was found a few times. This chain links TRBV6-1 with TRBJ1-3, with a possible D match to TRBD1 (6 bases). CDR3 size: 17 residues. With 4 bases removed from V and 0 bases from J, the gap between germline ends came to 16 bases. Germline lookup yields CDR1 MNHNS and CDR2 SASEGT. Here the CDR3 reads CASSVSPRTDSGNTIYF. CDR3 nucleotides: TGTGCCAGCAGTGTCAGCCCGAGGACAGACTCTGGAAACACCATATATTTT.

CDR3 residues: CASSQGGFLAPYEQYF. The CDR3 DNA sequence: TGTGCCAGCAGCCAAGGGGGTTTCCTAGCTCCCTACGAGCAGTACTTC. This chain uses TRBV4-2 with TRBJ2-7; D is possibly TRBD2 (5 bases). Germline V gives CDR1 LGHNA, CDR2 YNFKEQ. V was pared by 1 base and J by 2 bases, with 15 bases between. The CDR3 loop spans 16 amino acids.

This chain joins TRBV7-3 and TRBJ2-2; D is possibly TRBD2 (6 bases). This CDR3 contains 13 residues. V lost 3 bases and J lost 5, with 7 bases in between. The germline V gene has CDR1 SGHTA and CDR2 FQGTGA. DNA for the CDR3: TGTGCCAGCAGCTTGCTAGCGACCGGGGAGCTGTTTTTT. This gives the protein CASSLLATGELFF.

In DNA form, the CDR3 reads TGTGCCAGCAGTTCTTGGGGCGGGAGGAGCTCCTACGAGCAGTACTTC. The encoded protein is CASSSWGGRSSYEQYF. The chain joins TRBV28 to TRBJ2-7, with TRBD2 matching 8 bases. Germline values: CDR1 MDHEN, CDR2 SYDVKM. The CDR3 is made up of 16 amino acids. With 4 bases clipped from V and 0 bases from J, the junction kept 8 bases outside the gene matches.

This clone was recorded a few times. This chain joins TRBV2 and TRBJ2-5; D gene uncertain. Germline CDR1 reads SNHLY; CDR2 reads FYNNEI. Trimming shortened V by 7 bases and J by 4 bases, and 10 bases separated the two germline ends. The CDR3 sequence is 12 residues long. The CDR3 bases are TGTGCCAGCAAGCTAGTCGGAGAGACCCAGTACTTC. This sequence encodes CASKLVGETQYF.

The CDR3 sequence is CASSVGPTGATGELFF. Here the CDR3 DNA reads TGTGCCAGCAGCGTAGGCCCCACGGGAGCGACCGGGGAGCTGTTTTTT. The rearrangement links TRBV9 to TRBJ2-2, with D tentatively TRBD2 (6 bases). CDR1 and CDR2 (germline): SGDLS, YYNGEE. The ends were cut back, 0 bases at V and 5 bases at J, with 14 bases in the middle. The length of the CDR3 is 16 residues.

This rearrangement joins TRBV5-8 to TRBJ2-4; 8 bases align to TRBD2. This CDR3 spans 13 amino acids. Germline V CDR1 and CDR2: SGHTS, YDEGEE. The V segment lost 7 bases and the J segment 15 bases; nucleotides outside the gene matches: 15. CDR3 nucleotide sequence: TGTGCCAGCCTTCGGCTAGCGGGTCCCCCCCGGTACTTC. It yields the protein CASLRLAGPPRYF. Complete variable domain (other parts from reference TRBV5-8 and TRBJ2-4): EAGVTQSPTHLIKTRGQQATLRCSPISGHTSVYWYQQALGLGLQFLLWYDEGEERNRGNFPPRFSGRQFPNYSSELNVNALELEDSALYLCASLRLAGPPRYFGAGTRLSVL.

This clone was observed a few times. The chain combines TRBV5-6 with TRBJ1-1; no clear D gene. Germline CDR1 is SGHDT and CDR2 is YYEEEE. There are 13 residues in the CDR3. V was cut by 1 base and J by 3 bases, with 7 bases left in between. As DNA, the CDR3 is TGTGCCAGCAGCTTGATTACGGACACTGAAGCTTTCTTT. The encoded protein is CASSLITDTEAFF.

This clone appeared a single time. CDR3 residues: CASSPQRGDTDTQYF. In nucleotides, the CDR3 is TGTGCCAGCTCACCACAGCGGGGGGACACAGATACGCAGTATTTT. The V and J genes are TRBV18 and TRBJ2-3, with TRBD2 matching over 9 bases. V dropped 1 base and J dropped 2; count of bases not matched to a gene: 1. Germline-derived CDR1 and CDR2 are KGHSH and LQKENI. The CDR3 extends over 15 amino acids. The full variable domain, completed using reference TRBV18 and TRBJ2-3, is NAGVMQNPRHLVRRRGQEARLRCSPMKGHSHVYWYRQLPEEGLKFMVYLQKENIIDESGMPKERFSAEFPKEGPSILRIQQVVRGDSAAYFCASSPQRGDTDTQYFGPGTRLTVL.

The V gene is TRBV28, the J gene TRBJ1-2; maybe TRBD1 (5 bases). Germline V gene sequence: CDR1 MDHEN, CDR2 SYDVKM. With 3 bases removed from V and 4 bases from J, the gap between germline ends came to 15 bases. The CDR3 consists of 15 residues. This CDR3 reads CASSLLLGQGYGYTF. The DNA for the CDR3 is TGTGCCAGCAGTTTGCTCCTTGGGCAGGGCTATGGCTACACCTTC.

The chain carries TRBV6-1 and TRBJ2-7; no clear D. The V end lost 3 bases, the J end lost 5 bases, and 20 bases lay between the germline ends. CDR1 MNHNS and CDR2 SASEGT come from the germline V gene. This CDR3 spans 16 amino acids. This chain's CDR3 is CASSDPLLVNGDEQYF. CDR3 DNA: TGTGCCAGCAGTGATCCATTGCTAGTGAATGGTGACGAGCAGTACTTC.

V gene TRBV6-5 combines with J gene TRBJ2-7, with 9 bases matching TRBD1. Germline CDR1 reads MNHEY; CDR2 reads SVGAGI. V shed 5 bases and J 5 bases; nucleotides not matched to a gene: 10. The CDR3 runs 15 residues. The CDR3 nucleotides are TGTGCCAGCAGTGTACAGGGGGCGGAAAGCCACGAGCAGTACTTC. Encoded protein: CASSVQGAESHEQYF.

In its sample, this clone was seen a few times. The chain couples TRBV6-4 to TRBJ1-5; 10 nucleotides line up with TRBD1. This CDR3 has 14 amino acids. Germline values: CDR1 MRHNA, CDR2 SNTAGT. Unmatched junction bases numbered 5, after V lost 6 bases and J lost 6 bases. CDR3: CASSETGGVQPQHF. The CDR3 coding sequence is TGTGCCAGCAGCGAGACAGGGGGCGTTCAGCCCCAGCATTTT.

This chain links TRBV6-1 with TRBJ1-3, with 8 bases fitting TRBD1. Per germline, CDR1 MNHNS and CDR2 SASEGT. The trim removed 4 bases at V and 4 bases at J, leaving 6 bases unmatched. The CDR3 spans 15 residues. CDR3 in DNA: TGTGCCAGCAGTGGCCAGGGGGCTGAAGGAAACACCATATATTTT. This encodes CASSGQGAEGNTIYF.